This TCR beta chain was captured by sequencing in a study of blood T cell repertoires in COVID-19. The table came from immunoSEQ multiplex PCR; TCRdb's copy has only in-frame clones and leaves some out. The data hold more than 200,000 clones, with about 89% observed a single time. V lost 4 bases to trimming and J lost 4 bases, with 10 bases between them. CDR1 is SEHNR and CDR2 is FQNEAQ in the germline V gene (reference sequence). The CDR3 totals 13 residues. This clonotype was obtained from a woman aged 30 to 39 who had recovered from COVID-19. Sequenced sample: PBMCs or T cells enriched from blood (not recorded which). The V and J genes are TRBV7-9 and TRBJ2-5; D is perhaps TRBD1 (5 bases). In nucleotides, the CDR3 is TGTGCCAGCAGCTCGTCTAGGGGAGAGACCCAGTACTTC. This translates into CASSSSRGETQYF. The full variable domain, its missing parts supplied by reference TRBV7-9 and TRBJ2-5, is DTGVSQNPRHKITKRGQNVTFRCDPISEHNRLYWYRQTLGQGPEFLTYFQNEAQLEKSRLLSDRFSAERPKGSFSTLEIQRTEQGDSAMYLCASSSSRGETQYFGPGTRLLVL.